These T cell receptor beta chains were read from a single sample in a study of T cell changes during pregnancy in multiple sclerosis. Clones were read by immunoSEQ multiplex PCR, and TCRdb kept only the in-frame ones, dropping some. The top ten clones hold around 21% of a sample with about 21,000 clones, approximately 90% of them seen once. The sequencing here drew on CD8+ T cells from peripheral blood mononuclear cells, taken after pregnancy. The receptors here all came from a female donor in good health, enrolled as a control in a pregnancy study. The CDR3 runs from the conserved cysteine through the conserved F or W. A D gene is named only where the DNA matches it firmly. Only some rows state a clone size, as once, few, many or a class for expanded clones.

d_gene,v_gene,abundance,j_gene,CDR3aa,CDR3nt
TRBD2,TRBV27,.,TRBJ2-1,CASRSGLASYNEQFF,TGTGCCAGCAGATCAGGACTAGCGTCCTACAATGAGCAGTTCTTC
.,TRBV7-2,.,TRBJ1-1,CASNFFGGGSNTEAFF,TGTGCCAGCAACTTTTTCGGTGGGGGCTCGAACACTGAAGCTTTCTTT
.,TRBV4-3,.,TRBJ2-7,CASSQRQNSYEQYF,TGCGCCAGCAGCCAGCGACAGAACTCCTACGAGCAGTACTTC
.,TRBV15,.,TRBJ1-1,CATSRSGRTNTEAFF,TGTGCCACCAGCAGGTCCGGACGGACTAACACTGAAGCTTTCTTT
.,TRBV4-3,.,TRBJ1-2,CASSQDRGPATYGYTF,TGCGCCAGCAGCCAAGATAGAGGGCCCGCGACCTATGGCTACACCTTC
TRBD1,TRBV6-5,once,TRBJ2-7,CASSSQVDRGHEQYF,TGTGCCAGCAGTTCTCAAGTCGACAGGGGCCACGAGCAGTACTTC
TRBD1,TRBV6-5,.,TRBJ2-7,CASSAPGQGTPEQYF,TGTGCCAGCAGTGCCCCGGGACAGGGTACTCCCGAGCAGTACTTC
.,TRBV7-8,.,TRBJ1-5,CASSLGAAYSNQPQHF,TGTGCCAGCAGCTTGGGAGCTGCCTATAGCAATCAGCCCCAGCATTTT
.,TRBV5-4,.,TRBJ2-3,CASSSGVRTDTQYF,TGTGCCAGCAGCTCCGGGGTCAGAACAGATACGCAGTATTTT
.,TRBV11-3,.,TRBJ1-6,CASSTVCSYNSPLHF,TGTGCCAGCAGCACAGTTTGCTCCTATAATTCACCCCTCCACTTT
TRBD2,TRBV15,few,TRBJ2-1,CATSRDSTSGYNEQFF,TGTGCCACCAGCAGAGATTCGACTAGCGGCTACAATGAGCAGTTCTTC
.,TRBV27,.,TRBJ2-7,CASSSDGMPYEQYF,TGTGCCAGCAGTTCGGACGGGATGCCCTACGAGCAGTACTTC
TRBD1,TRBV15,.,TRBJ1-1,CATSSRTGRVEAFF,TGTGCCACCAGCTCACGGACAGGCCGAGTTGAAGCTTTCTTT
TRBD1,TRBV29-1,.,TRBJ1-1,CSVEDRDRGSTEAFF,TGCAGCGTTGAAGATCGGGACAGGGGTTCCACTGAAGCTTTCTTT
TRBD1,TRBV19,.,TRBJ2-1,CASSTLGQGSYNEQFF,TGTGCCAGTAGTACATTGGGACAGGGCTCCTACAATGAGCAGTTCTTC